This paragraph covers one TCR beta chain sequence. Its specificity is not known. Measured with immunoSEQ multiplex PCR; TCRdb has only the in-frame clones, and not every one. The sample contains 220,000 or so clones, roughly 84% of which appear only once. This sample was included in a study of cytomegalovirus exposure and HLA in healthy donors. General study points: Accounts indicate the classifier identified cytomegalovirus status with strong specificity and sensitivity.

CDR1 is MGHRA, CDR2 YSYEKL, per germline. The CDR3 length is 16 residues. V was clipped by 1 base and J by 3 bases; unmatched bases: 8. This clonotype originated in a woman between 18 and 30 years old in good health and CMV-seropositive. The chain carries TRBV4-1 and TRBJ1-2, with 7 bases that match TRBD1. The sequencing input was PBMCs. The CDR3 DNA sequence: TGCGCCAGCAGCCAAGGCTGGACAGGCGACGACTATGGCTACACCTTC. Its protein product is CASSQGWTGDDYGYTF.